The rows below give T cell receptor beta chains drawn from one sample of a study of beta chain features in type 1 diabetes. The table came from immunoSEQ multiplex PCR; TCRdb's copy has only in-frame clones and leaves some out. The data contain some 16,000 clones, about 72% of them singletons. Specimen: stem cell memory CD4+ T cells from blood. Source of these receptors: a woman aged 18-29 years with type 1 diabetes. CDR3s include the opening cysteine and the closing phenylalanine or tryptophan. Fields, in order: J gene, D gene, V gene, clone size, CDR3 protein, CDR3 DNA. The D gene is left open where the match is weak. Size is omitted from some rows. Given values are once, few, many or a class for expanded clones.

J gene: TRBJ1-2
D gene: .
V gene: TRBV12-5
clone size: .
CDR3 protein: CASGLVLRGHDYGYTF
CDR3 DNA: TGTGCTAGTGGTTTGGTACTTAGGGGACACGACTATGGCTACACCTTC

J gene: TRBJ1-2
D gene: .
V gene: TRBV10-3
clone size: few
CDR3 protein: CAVGHQANYGYTF
CDR3 DNA: TGTGCCGTGGGACACCAAGCTAACTATGGCTACACCTTC

J gene: TRBJ1-1
D gene: .
V gene: TRBV20-1
clone size: .
CDR3 protein: CSARRGGEAFF
CDR3 DNA: TGCAGTGCTAGGAGGGGGGGTGAAGCTTTCTTT

J gene: TRBJ2-1
D gene: TRBD2
V gene: TRBV5-4
clone size: few
CDR3 protein: CASSPVPSGRAYNEQFF
CDR3 DNA: TGTGCCAGCAGCCCCGTCCCTAGCGGGAGGGCCTACAATGAGCAGTTCTTC

J gene: TRBJ2-2
D gene: TRBD1
V gene: TRBV12-5
clone size: .
CDR3 protein: CASGQGQVNTGELFF
CDR3 DNA: TGTGCTAGTGGCCAGGGACAGGTTAACACCGGGGAGCTGTTTTTT

J gene: TRBJ2-6
D gene: .
V gene: TRBV19
clone size: .
CDR3 protein: CASSIEGAGANVLTF
CDR3 DNA: TGTGCCAGTAGTATAGAAGGGGCTGGGGCCAACGTCCTGACTTTC

J gene: TRBJ1-3
D gene: .
V gene: TRBV7-2
clone size: .
CDR3 protein: CASGRGRSGNTIYF
CDR3 DNA: TGTGCCAGCGGGAGGGGCCGCTCTGGAAACACCATATATTTT

J gene: TRBJ2-3
D gene: TRBD2
V gene: TRBV19
clone size: .
CDR3 protein: CASSMGLAGTTDTQYF
CDR3 DNA: TGTGCCAGTAGTATGGGACTAGCGGGGACCACAGATACGCAGTATTTT

J gene: TRBJ1-2
D gene: .
V gene: TRBV27
clone size: .
CDR3 protein: CASSLFSGSRGYTF
CDR3 DNA: TGTGCCAGCAGTCTCTTCTCAGGGTCCCGTGGCTACACCTTC

J gene: TRBJ2-3
D gene: TRBD1
V gene: TRBV7-9
clone size: .
CDR3 protein: CASSLAGTAADTQYF
CDR3 DNA: TGTGCCAGCAGCTTAGCCGGGACAGCCGCGGATACGCAGTATTTT

J gene: TRBJ2-1
D gene: TRBD1
V gene: TRBV6-5
clone size: .
CDR3 protein: CASSYVGQGFDEQFF
CDR3 DNA: TGTGCCAGCAGTTACGTGGGACAGGGTTTCGATGAGCAGTTCTTC

J gene: TRBJ1-1
D gene: .
V gene: TRBV29-1
clone size: once
CDR3 protein: CSALQGLYTEAFF
CDR3 DNA: TGCAGCGCCCTACAGGGTTTATACACTGAAGCTTTCTTT

J gene: TRBJ1-1
D gene: .
V gene: TRBV7-9
clone size: .
CDR3 protein: CASSWSGNTEAFF
CDR3 DNA: TGTGCCAGCTCCTGGTCAGGGAACACTGAAGCTTTCTTT

J gene: TRBJ2-1
D gene: .
V gene: TRBV7-9
clone size: .
CDR3 protein: CATSVASAMHNEQFF
CDR3 DNA: TGTGCCACCTCAGTGGCTAGCGCAATGCACAATGAGCAGTTCTTC

J gene: TRBJ2-1
D gene: .
V gene: TRBV29-1
clone size: few
CDR3 protein: CSVVTYNEQFF
CDR3 DNA: TGCAGCGTTGTTACCTACAATGAGCAGTTCTTC

J gene: TRBJ1-2
D gene: TRBD1
V gene: TRBV28
clone size: .
CDR3 protein: CATLGTGAYGYTF
CDR3 DNA: TGTGCCACCCTCGGTACAGGGGCCTATGGCTACACCTTC

J gene: TRBJ1-2
D gene: .
V gene: TRBV5-4
clone size: .
CDR3 protein: CASSLRQAANYGYTF
CDR3 DNA: TGTGCCAGCAGCCTGCGACAGGCGGCTAACTATGGCTACACCTTC

J gene: TRBJ2-3
D gene: TRBD2
V gene: TRBV12-5
clone size: .
CDR3 protein: CASGLVPGLGPDTQYF
CDR3 DNA: TGTGCTAGTGGTTTGGTTCCGGGACTAGGACCAGATACGCAGTATTTT

J gene: TRBJ2-5
D gene: .
V gene: TRBV5-1
clone size: .
CDR3 protein: CASSGGLSETQYF
CDR3 DNA: TGCGCCAGCAGCGGGGGCCTTTCCGAGACCCAGTACTTC

J gene: TRBJ2-1
D gene: TRBD2
V gene: TRBV6-1
clone size: few
CDR3 protein: CASTLGLAAPYEQFF
CDR3 DNA: TGTGCCAGCACCTTAGGACTAGCGGCCCCTTATGAGCAGTTCTTC

J gene: TRBJ2-1
D gene: TRBD2
V gene: TRBV7-9
clone size: .
CDR3 protein: CASSSGTSGFNEQFF
CDR3 DNA: TGTGCCAGCAGCTCAGGGACTAGCGGATTCAATGAGCAGTTCTTC

J gene: TRBJ1-1
D gene: .
V gene: TRBV5-1
clone size: once
CDR3 protein: CASSWSGARDTEAFF
CDR3 DNA: TGCGCCAGCAGCTGGTCAGGAGCGCGGGACACTGAAGCTTTCTTT

J gene: TRBJ2-2
D gene: TRBD2
V gene: TRBV28
clone size: .
CDR3 protein: CASSPLPGGPGTGELFF
CDR3 DNA: TGTGCCAGCAGTCCCCTCCCGGGAGGGCCGGGCACCGGGGAGCTGTTTTTT

J gene: TRBJ1-2
D gene: TRBD1
V gene: TRBV18
clone size: .
CDR3 protein: CASSPYRTGTGDGYTF
CDR3 DNA: TGTGCCAGCTCACCCTACAGGACAGGGACTGGGGATGGCTACACCTTC

J gene: TRBJ2-1
D gene: .
V gene: TRBV29-1
clone size: .
CDR3 protein: CSVVSGPSDEQFF
CDR3 DNA: TGCAGCGTTGTAAGTGGTCCAAGCGATGAGCAGTTCTTC

J gene: TRBJ1-1
D gene: .
V gene: TRBV5-1
clone size: .
CDR3 protein: CASSFAGLNTEAFF
CDR3 DNA: TGCGCCAGCAGCTTCGCAGGGCTGAACACTGAAGCTTTCTTT

J gene: TRBJ1-4
D gene: TRBD1
V gene: TRBV30
clone size: few
CDR3 protein: CAWSVLGVTGGPATNEKLFF
CDR3 DNA: TGTGCCTGGAGTGTACTAGGGGTCACAGGGGGACCGGCAACTAATGAAAAACTGTTTTTT

J gene: TRBJ1-1
D gene: .
V gene: TRBV6-6
clone size: .
CDR3 protein: CASSPQAGTEAFF
CDR3 DNA: TGTGCCAGCAGTCCCCAGGCTGGGACTGAAGCTTTCTTT

J gene: TRBJ2-3
D gene: .
V gene: TRBV7-9
clone size: .
CDR3 protein: CASSATGSTDTQYF
CDR3 DNA: TGTGCCAGCAGCGCGACAGGTTCCACAGATACGCAGTATTTT

J gene: TRBJ2-3
D gene: .
V gene: TRBV6-6
clone size: few
CDR3 protein: CASSLGQPTDTQYF
CDR3 DNA: TGTGCCAGCAGCCTCGGACAGCCCACAGATACGCAGTATTTT

J gene: TRBJ1-2
D gene: .
V gene: TRBV6-5
clone size: .
CDR3 protein: CASSYGEVANYGYTF
CDR3 DNA: TGTGCCAGCAGTTACGGGGAGGTTGCTAACTATGGCTACACCTTC

J gene: TRBJ2-2
D gene: .
V gene: TRBV9
clone size: .
CDR3 protein: CASSVAVSGELFF
CDR3 DNA: TGTGCCAGCAGCGTAGCTGTGAGCGGGGAGCTGTTTTTT

J gene: TRBJ2-4
D gene: .
V gene: TRBV6-6
clone size: few
CDR3 protein: CASTDFKNIQYF
CDR3 DNA: TGTGCCAGCACAGATTTCAAAAACATTCAGTACTTC

J gene: TRBJ2-1
D gene: .
V gene: TRBV21-1
clone size: .
CDR3 protein: CATHGGHYNEQFF
CDR3 DNA: TGTGCCACCCATGGAGGCCATTACAATGAGCAGTTCTTC

J gene: TRBJ2-3
D gene: TRBD2
V gene: TRBV5-1
clone size: .
CDR3 protein: CASSLEAGGWTDTQYF
CDR3 DNA: TGCGCCAGCAGCTTGGAGGCGGGGGGGTGGACAGATACGCAGTATTTT

J gene: TRBJ2-1
D gene: .
V gene: TRBV21-1
clone size: .
CDR3 protein: CASSKGGPPSYNEQFF
CDR3 DNA: TGTGCCAGCAGCAAAGGGGGGCCCCCCTCCTACAATGAGCAGTTCTTC

J gene: TRBJ2-1
D gene: .
V gene: TRBV7-2
clone size: .
CDR3 protein: CASSFGSANEQFF
CDR3 DNA: TGTGCCAGCAGCTTTGGCAGTGCCAATGAGCAGTTCTTC

J gene: TRBJ1-5
D gene: .
V gene: TRBV7-9
clone size: few
CDR3 protein: CASSSGAGQPQHF
CDR3 DNA: TGTGCCAGCAGCTCTGGGGCAGGCCAGCCCCAGCATTTT

J gene: TRBJ1-2
D gene: TRBD1
V gene: TRBV6-5
clone size: .
CDR3 protein: CASRTDRGGGYTF
CDR3 DNA: TGTGCCAGCAGAACCGACAGGGGTGGGGGCTACACCTTC

J gene: TRBJ2-5
D gene: .
V gene: TRBV9
clone size: .
CDR3 protein: CASSVVAEGQETQYF
CDR3 DNA: TGTGCCAGCAGCGTAGTAGCGGAGGGCCAAGAGACCCAGTACTTC

J gene: TRBJ2-1
D gene: TRBD2
V gene: TRBV5-1
clone size: .
CDR3 protein: CASSLAGSGRAGRSSYNEQFF
CDR3 DNA: TGCGCCAGCAGCTTGGCCGGGAGCGGGAGGGCCGGACGTAGCTCCTACAATGAGCAGTTCTTC

J gene: TRBJ2-2
D gene: TRBD2
V gene: TRBV2
clone size: .
CDR3 protein: CASRGWTSGRVTNTGELFF
CDR3 DNA: TGTGCCAGCAGAGGTTGGACTAGCGGGAGGGTTACGAACACCGGGGAGCTGTTTTTT